This T cell receptor beta chain was identified in a study of T cell responses to AZD1222 COVID-19 vaccine. Study-wide points: At study baseline, merely five or six AZD1222 recipients were seropositive. Spike-specific TCRs gained breadth and depth after people received two AZD1222 doses.

As for this clone: Antigen: not known.

The CDR3 sequence is 10 residues long. Germline-derived CDR1 and CDR2 are SQVTM and ANQGSEA. Trimming took 7 bases from V and 8 from J, leaving 8 bases between them. Using immunoSEQ multiplex PCR, the repertoire was profiled, and TCRdb retains in-frame clones only, with some absent. Of about 140,000 clones in the sample, 80% to 90% were seen once. The specimen comprised peripheral blood, sampled on day 0 of AZD1222 vaccination. The receptor's source is an adult in good health. This chain joins TRBV29-1 and TRBJ1-4; D call uncertain. The CDR3 loop is CSGLGEKLFF. The CDR3 nucleotides read TGCAGCGGGCTAGGGGAAAAACTGTTTTTT.